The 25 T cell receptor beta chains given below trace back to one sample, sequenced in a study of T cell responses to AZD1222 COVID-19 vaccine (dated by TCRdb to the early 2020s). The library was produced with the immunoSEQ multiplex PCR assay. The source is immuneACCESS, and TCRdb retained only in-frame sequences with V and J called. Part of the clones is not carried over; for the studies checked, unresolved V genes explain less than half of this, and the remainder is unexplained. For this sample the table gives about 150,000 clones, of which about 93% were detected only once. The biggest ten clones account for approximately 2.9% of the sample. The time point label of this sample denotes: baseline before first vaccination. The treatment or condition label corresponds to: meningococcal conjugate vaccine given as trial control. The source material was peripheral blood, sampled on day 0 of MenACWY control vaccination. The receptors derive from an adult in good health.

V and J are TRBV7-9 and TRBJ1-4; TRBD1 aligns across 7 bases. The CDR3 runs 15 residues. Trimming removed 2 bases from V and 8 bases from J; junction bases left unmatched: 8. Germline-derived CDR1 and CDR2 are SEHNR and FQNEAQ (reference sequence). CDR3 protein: CASSLRGHGGEKLFF. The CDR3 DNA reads TGTGCCAGCAGCTTAAGGGGGCACGGGGGCGAAAAACTGTTTTTT. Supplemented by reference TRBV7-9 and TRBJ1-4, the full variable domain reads DTGVSQNPRHKITKRGQNVTFRCDPISEHNRLYWYRQTLGQGPEFLTYFQNEAQLEKSRLLSDRFSAERPKGSFSTLEIQRTEQGDSAMYLCASSLRGHGGEKLFFGSGTQLSVL.

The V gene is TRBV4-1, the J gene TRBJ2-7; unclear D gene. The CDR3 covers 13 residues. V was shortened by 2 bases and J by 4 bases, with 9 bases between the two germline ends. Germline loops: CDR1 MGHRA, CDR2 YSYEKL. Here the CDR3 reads CASSQQEGYEQYF. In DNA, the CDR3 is TGCGCCAGCAGCCAACAAGAAGGGTACGAGCAGTACTTC.

The CDR3 DNA reads TGTGCCAGCAGCCGGGGAGGGACCCAAGCTTTCTTT. This sequence encodes CASSRGGTQAFF. This chain connects TRBV5-6 to TRBJ1-1; D perhaps matches TRBD1 (5 bases). The CDR3 has 12 residues. V gave up 4 bases and J gave up 9 bases, with 13 bases separating them. Per the germline V gene, CDR1 is SGHDT and CDR2 is YYEEEE.

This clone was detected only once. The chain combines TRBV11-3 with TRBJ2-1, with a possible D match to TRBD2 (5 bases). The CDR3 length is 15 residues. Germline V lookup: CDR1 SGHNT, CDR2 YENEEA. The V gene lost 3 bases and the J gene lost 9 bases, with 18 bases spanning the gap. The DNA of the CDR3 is TGTGCCAGCAGCTTGGCGGGTTCGAAGGTGGGTGAGCAGTTCTTC. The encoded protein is CASSLAGSKVGEQFF.

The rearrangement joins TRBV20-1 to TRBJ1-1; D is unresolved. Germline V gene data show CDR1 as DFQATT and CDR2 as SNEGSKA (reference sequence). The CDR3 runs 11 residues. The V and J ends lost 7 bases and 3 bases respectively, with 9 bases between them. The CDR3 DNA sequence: TGCAGTGTATCCTCCCACACTGAAGCTTTCTTT. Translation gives CSVSSHTEAFF.

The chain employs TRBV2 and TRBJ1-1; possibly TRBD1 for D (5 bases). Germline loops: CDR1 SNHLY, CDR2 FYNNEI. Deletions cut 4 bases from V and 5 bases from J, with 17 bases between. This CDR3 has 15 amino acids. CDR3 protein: CASSGQPVGATEAFF. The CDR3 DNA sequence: TGTGCCAGCAGTGGACAACCCGTAGGGGCTACTGAAGCTTTCTTT.

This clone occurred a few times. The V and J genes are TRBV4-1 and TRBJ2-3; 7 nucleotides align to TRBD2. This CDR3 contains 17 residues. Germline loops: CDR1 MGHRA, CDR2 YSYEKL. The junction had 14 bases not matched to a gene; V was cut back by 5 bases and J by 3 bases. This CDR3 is CASSSHRLAEETDTQYF. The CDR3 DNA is TGCGCCAGCAGCTCCCATCGGCTAGCGGAAGAGACAGATACGCAGTATTTT.

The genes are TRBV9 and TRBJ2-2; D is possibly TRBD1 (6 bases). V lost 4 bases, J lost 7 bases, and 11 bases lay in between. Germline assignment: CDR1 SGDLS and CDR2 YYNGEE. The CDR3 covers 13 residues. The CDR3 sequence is CASSTGPGGELFF. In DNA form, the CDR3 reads TGTGCCAGCAGCACAGGGCCCGGCGGGGAGCTGTTTTTT.

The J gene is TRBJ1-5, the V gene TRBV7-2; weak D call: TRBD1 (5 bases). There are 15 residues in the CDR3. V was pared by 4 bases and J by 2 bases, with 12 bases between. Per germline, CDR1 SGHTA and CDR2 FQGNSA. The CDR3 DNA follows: TGTGCCAGCAGCTCGGCAGGGTTGCGCAATCAGCCCCAGCATTTT. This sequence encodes CASSSAGLRNQPQHF.

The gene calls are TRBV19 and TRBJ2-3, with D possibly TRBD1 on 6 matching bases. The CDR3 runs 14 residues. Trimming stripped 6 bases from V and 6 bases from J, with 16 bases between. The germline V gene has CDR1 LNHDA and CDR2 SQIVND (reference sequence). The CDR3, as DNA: TGTGCCAGTAGGAAAAAACAGGGAACTGATACGCAGTATTTT. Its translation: CASRKKQGTDTQYF.

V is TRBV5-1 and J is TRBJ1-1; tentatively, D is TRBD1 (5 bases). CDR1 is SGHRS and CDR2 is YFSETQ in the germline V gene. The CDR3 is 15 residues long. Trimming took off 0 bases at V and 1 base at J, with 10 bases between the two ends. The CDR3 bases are TGCGCCAGCAGCTTGGATGGGGCAGGGAACACTGAAGCTTTCTTT. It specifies CASSLDGAGNTEAFF.

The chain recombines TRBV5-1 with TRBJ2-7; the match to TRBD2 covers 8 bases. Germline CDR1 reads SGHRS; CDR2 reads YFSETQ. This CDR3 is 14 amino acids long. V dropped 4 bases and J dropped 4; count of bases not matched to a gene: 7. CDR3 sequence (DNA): TGCGCCAGCAGCGGAGGGACTAGGGGTTACGAGCAGTACTTC. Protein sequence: CASSGGTRGYEQYF. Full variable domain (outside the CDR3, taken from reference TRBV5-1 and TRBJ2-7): KAGVTQTPRYLIKTRGQQVTLSCSPISGHRSVSWYQQTPGQGLQFLFEYFSETQRNKGNFPGRFSGRQFSNSRSEMNVSTLELGDSALYLCASSGGTRGYEQYFGPGTRLTVT.

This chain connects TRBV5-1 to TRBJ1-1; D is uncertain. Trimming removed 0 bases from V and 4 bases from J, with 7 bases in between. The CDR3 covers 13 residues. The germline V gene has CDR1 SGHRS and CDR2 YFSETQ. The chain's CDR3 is CASSLGAGTEAFF. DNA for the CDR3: TGCGCCAGCAGCTTGGGGGCGGGCACTGAAGCTTTCTTT.

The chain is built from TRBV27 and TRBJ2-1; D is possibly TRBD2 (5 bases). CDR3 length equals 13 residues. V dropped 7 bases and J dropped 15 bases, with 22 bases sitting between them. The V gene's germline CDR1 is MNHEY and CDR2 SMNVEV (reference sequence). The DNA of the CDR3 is TGTGCCAGCACCTTTTCGGCGGGTAGTTGGCCGTTCTTC. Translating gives CASTFSAGSWPFF.

CDR3 loop: CASSFYRGDTEAFF. As DNA, the CDR3 is TGTGCCAGCAGCTTCTACAGGGGTGACACTGAAGCTTTCTTT. The gene calls are TRBV5-4 and TRBJ1-1; TRBD1 matches at 7 bases. V was pared by 2 bases and J by 3 bases, with 4 bases of the junction left unmatched. Germline V CDR1 and CDR2: SGHNT, YYREEE (reference sequence). CDR3 length: 14 residues.

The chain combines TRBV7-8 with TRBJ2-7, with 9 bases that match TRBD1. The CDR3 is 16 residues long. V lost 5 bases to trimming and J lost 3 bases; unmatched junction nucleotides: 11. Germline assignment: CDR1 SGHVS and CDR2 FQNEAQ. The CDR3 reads CASSPKGGTGIYEQYF. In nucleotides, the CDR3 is TGTGCCAGCAGCCCTAAGGGGGGGACAGGGATCTACGAGCAGTACTTC.

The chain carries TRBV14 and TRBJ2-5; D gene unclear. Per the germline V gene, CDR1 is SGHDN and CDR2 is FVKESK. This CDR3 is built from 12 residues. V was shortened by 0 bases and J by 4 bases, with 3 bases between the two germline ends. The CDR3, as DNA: TGTGCCAGCAGCCAAGAAGGAGAGACCCAGTACTTC. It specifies CASSQEGETQYF.

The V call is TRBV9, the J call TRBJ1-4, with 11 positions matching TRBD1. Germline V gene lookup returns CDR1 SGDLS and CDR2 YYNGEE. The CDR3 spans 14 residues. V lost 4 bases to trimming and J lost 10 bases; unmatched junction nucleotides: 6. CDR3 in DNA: TGTGCCAGCAGCAAGGACAGGGGGCGAGGAAAACTGTTTTTT. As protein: CASSKDRGRGKLFF.

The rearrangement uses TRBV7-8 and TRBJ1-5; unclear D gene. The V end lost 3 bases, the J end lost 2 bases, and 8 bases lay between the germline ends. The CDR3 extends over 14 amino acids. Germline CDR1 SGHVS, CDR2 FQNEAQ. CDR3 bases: TGTGCCAGCAGCTTTTTAGGAGGCAATCAGCCCCAGCATTTT. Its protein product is CASSFLGGNQPQHF.

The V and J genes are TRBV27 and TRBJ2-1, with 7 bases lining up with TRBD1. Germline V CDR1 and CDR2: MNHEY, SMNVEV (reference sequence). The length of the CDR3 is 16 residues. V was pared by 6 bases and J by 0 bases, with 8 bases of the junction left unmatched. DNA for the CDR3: TGTGCCAGCAGACAGGGGAGCCCTAGCTCCTACAATGAGCAGTTCTTC. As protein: CASRQGSPSSYNEQFF.

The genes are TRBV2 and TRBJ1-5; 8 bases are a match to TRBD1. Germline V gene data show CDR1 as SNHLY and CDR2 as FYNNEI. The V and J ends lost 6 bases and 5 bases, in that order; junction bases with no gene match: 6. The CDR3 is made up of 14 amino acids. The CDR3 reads CASSPDRGYQPQHF. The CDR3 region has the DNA TGTGCCAGCAGCCCCGACAGGGGTTATCAGCCCCAGCATTTT.

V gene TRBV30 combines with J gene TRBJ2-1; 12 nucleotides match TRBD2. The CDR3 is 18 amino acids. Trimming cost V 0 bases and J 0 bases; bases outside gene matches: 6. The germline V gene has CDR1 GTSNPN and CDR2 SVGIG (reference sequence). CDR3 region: CAWSVGLAGGFSYNEQFF. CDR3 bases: TGTGCCTGGAGTGTAGGGCTAGCGGGAGGGTTCTCCTACAATGAGCAGTTCTTC.

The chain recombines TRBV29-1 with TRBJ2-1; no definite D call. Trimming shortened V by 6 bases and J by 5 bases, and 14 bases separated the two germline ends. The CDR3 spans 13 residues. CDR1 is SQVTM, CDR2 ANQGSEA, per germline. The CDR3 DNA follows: TGCAGCGTCACCGGGCCAACGAACAATGAGCAGTTCTTC. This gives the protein CSVTGPTNNEQFF.

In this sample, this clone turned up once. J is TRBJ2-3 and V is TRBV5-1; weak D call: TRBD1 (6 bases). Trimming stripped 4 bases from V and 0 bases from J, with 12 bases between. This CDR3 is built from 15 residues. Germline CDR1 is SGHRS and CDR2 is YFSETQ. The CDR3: CASSPMTGSTDTQYF. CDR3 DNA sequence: TGCGCCAGCAGCCCAATGACAGGTAGCACAGATACGCAGTATTTT. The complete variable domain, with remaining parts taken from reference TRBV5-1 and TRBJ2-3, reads KAGVTQTPRYLIKTRGQQVTLSCSPISGHRSVSWYQQTPGQGLQFLFEYFSETQRNKGNFPGRFSGRQFSNSRSEMNVSTLELGDSALYLCASSPMTGSTDTQYFGPGTRLTVL.

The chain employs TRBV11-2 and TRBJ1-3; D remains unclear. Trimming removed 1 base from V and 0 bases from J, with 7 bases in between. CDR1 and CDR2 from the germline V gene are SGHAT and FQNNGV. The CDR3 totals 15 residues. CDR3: CASSLAGPSGNTIYF. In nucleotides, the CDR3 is TGTGCCAGCAGCTTAGCGGGCCCCTCTGGAAACACCATATATTTT.